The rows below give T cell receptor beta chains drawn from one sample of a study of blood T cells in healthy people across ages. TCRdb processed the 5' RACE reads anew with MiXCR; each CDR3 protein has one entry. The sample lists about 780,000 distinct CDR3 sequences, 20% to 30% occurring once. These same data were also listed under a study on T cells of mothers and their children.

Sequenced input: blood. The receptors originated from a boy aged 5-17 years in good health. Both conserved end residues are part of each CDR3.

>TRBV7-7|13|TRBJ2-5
CASLPTGGETQYF
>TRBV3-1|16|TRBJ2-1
CASSQGVGPGDDEQFF
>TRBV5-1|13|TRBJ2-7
CASSLAQAYEQYF
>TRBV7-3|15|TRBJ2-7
CASSWGLAGLYEQYF
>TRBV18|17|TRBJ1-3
CASSPSQPGGAGNTIYF
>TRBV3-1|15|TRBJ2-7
CASSQEGTESYEQYF
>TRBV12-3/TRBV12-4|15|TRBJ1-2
CASSSRRAGVSGYTF
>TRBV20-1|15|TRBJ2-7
CSASFSGGPQYEQYF
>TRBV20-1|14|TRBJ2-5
CSASLAGEQETQYF
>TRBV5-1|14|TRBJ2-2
CASTTSENTGELFF
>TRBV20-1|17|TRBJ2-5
CSARDPGTGADQETQYF
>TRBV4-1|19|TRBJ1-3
CASSQGQGSQLNSGNTIYF
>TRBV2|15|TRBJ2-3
CASRAREGGTDTQYF
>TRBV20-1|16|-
CSADPSSGGAGETQYF
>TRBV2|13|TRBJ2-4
CASAVLTKNIQYF
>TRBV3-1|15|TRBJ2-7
CASSPSTQPPYEQYF
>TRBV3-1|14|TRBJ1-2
CASSQEWQVRGYTF
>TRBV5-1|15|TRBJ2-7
CASSLEAVGAYEQYF